These 18 T cell receptor beta chains originate from one sample sequenced in a study of cytomegalovirus exposure and HLA in healthy donors. PCR amplification relied on 60 Vbeta primers (plus 13 Jbeta primers). Sequencing used immunoSEQ multiplex PCR; TCRdb keeps in-frame clones, though not all of them. The sample yields 100,000 or so clones, 85% seen once. Sequencing input: PBMCs. These receptors were taken from a young man in good health and CMV-seronegative.

The J gene is TRBJ2-7, the V gene TRBV5-8; 8 bases agree with TRBD1. Unmatched junction bases numbered 12, after V lost 9 bases and J lost 1 base. The CDR3 is 15 residues long. Germline V gene sequence: CDR1 SGHTS, CDR2 YDEGEE. CDR3 coding DNA: TGTGCCACTCAAGTTACCGGGACAGGATCCTACGAGCAGTACTTC. Residues: CATQVTGTGSYEQYF.

The rearrangement links TRBV2 to TRBJ1-5, with 7 bases aligning to TRBD1. V shed 5 bases, J shed 3 bases, and the junction held 4 bases outside the gene matches. Germline V gene sequence: CDR1 SNHLY, CDR2 FYNNEI. CDR3 length: 14 residues. CDR3 amino acids: CASSQTGYNQPQHF. CDR3 bases: TGTGCCAGCAGTCAGACAGGGTACAATCAGCCCCAGCATTTT.

V is TRBV7-7 and J is TRBJ2-5, with 8 bases identical to TRBD2. The junction had 7 bases not matched to a gene; V was cut back by 2 bases and J by 5 bases. CDR1 and CDR2 from the germline V gene are SSHAT and FNYEAQ (reference sequence). The CDR3 spans 15 residues. CDR3 in amino acids: CASSLMQREYETQYF. In nucleotides, the CDR3 is TGTGCCAGCAGCTTAATGCAGCGGGAGTACGAGACCCAGTACTTC. Drawing the rest from reference TRBV7-7 and TRBJ2-5, the complete variable domain is GAGVSQSPRYKVTKRGQDVTLRCDPISSHATLYWYQQALGQGPEFLTYFNYEAQPDKSGLPSDRFSAERPEGSISTLTIQRTEQRDSAMYRCASSLMQREYETQYFGPGTRLLVL.

The chain employs TRBV7-8 and TRBJ2-5; 9 bases fit TRBD2. The germline CDR1 and CDR2 sequences are SGHVS and FQNEAQ. This CDR3 comprises 18 residues. V dropped 1 base and J dropped 5; count of bases not matched to a gene: 14. CDR3 sequence: CASSLGRLAGFLFETQYF. Written as DNA, the CDR3 is TGTGCCAGCAGCTTAGGCCGTCTAGCGGGGTTCCTCTTTGAGACCCAGTACTTC.

In its sample, this clone was seen once. This rearrangement joins TRBV7-3 to TRBJ2-2, with TRBD2 as a possible D gene (5 bases). The V gene lost 4 bases and the J gene lost 5 bases, with 11 bases spanning the gap. The CDR3 totals 14 residues. From germline, CDR1 is SGHTA and CDR2 FQGTGA. The CDR3 DNA reads as TGTGCCAGCAGCTCCTCCGGGGTAACCGGGGAGCTGTTTTTT. Amino acid sequence: CASSSSGVTGELFF.

The chain carries TRBV7-2 and TRBJ2-1; TRBD2 might be the D (6 bases). Trimming took 1 base from V and 7 from J, leaving 14 bases between them. The CDR3 runs to 15 residues. In germline, CDR1 is SGHTA, CDR2 FQGNSA. For the CDR3, the DNA is TGTGCCAGCAGCTTAGTTCCCGGGAGCCTTAATGAGCAGTTCTTC. It yields the protein CASSLVPGSLNEQFF. Full variable domain (rest looked up from reference TRBV7-2 and TRBJ2-1): GAGVSQSPSNKVTEKGKDVELRCDPISGHTALYWYRQSLGQGLEFLIYFQGNSAPDKSGLPSDRFSAERTGGSVSTLTIQRTQQEDSAVYLCASSLVPGSLNEQFFGPGTRLTVL.

This clone was counted a few times. The rearrangement uses TRBV11-3 and TRBJ2-1, with 9 nucleotides matching TRBD2. Trimming removed 0 bases from V and 9 bases from J; junction bases left unmatched: 9. This CDR3 region has 16 residues. CDR1 SGHNT and CDR2 YENEEA come from the germline V gene. The CDR3 DNA reads TGTGCCAGCAGCTTAGATTTGGCGGGGGGGCTGGTTGAGCAGTTCTTC. Translating gives CASSLDLAGGLVEQFF.

This clone was seen a single time. The V and J genes are TRBV19 and TRBJ2-7; TRBD2 matches 9 bases. The CDR3 is 16 amino acids. The germline V gene has CDR1 LNHDA and CDR2 SQIVND (reference sequence). Trimming took 4 bases from V and 2 from J; bases not matched to a gene: 9. The CDR3 DNA is TGTGCCAGTAGTAGGTCCCCTAGCGGGGACACCTACGAGCAGTACTTC. This codes for CASSRSPSGDTYEQYF.

This chain links TRBV10-1 with TRBJ1-1; D uncertain. CDR1 is WNHNN and CDR2 is SYGVQD in the germline V gene (reference sequence). The CDR3 consists of 15 residues. Trimming shortened V by 6 bases and J by 1 base, and 15 bases separated the two germline ends. The CDR3 protein is CASRKGLRGNTEAFF. CDR3 DNA sequence: TGCGCCAGCAGGAAGGGTCTTCGGGGGAACACTGAAGCTTTCTTT.

The chain carries TRBV11-1 and TRBJ2-5; a possible D gene is TRBD2 (5 bases). The germline V gene encodes CDR1 SGHAT and CDR2 FQDESV (reference sequence). Trimming took 1 base from V and 0 from J, leaving 6 bases between them. The CDR3 sequence is 14 residues long. CDR3 nucleotides: TGTGCCAGCAGCTTAGGGCGGGACCAAGAGACCCAGTACTTC. This encodes CASSLGRDQETQYF.

The chain combines TRBV27 with TRBJ2-7, with 8 bases identical to TRBD1. The CDR3 extends over 13 amino acids. The germline CDR1 and CDR2 sequences are MNHEY and SMNVEV (reference sequence). J lost 10 bases, V lost 6 bases, and 11 bases had no gene match. CDR3 coding DNA: TGTGCCAGCAGCCCGGACAGGGCTACTAAACAGTACTTC. It codes for CASSPDRATKQYF.

The count of this clone is one. The rearrangement links TRBV2 to TRBJ2-3; 13 positions agree with TRBD2. The CDR3 runs to 15 residues. Germline V lookup: CDR1 SNHLY, CDR2 FYNNEI. J was trimmed by 3 bases and V by 5 bases; bases with no gene match: 2. CDR3 in DNA: TGTGCCAGCAGTCGGACTAGCGGGAGTACAGATACGCAGTATTTT. This encodes CASSRTSGSTDTQYF.

The V call is TRBV7-2, the J call TRBJ1-5; 10 nucleotides match TRBD1. The CDR3 covers 18 residues. V dropped 2 bases and J dropped 1; count of bases not matched to a gene: 8. Per the germline V gene, CDR1 is SGHTA and CDR2 is FQGNSA. The CDR3 loop is CASSLKPWGQGSNQPQHF. In DNA form, the CDR3 reads TGTGCCAGCAGCTTAAAACCCTGGGGACAGGGGAGCAATCAGCCCCAGCATTTT.

This rearrangement joins TRBV9 to TRBJ2-3, with D possibly matching TRBD2 (5 bases). This CDR3 comprises 15 residues. CDR1 is SGDLS and CDR2 is YYNGEE in the germline V gene. Trimming cost V 0 bases and J 4 bases, with 12 bases left between them. The DNA of the CDR3 is TGTGCCAGCAGCGTAGTGGGCGGGTCTGCAGATACGCAGTATTTT. Translating gives CASSVVGGSADTQYF.

Remarks on this clone: Other DNA variants within this sample encode the same CDR3. This chain connects TRBV7-9 to TRBJ2-7, with 10 bases matching TRBD1. The CDR3 length is 14 residues. Per germline, CDR1 SEHNR and CDR2 FQNEAQ (reference sequence). J gave up 2 bases and V 4 bases, and 2 bases lay outside the gene matches. The CDR3 protein is CASSSGQGAYEQYF. The CDR3 DNA reads TGTGCCAGCAGCTCCGGACAGGGGGCCTACGAGCAGTACTTC.

The J gene is TRBJ1-1, the V gene TRBV19; D unclear. V shed 6 bases and J shed 3 bases, with 5 bases lying between them. Germline CDR1 is LNHDA and CDR2 is SQIVND (reference sequence). The CDR3 covers 11 residues. In DNA form, the CDR3 reads TGTGCCAGTAGACGAGACACTGAAGCTTTCTTT. Translation gives CASRRDTEAFF. Drawing the rest from reference TRBV19 and TRBJ1-1, the complete variable domain is DGGITQSPKYLFRKEGQNVTLSCEQNLNHDAMYWYRQDPGQGLRLIYYSQIVNDFQKGDIAEGYSVSREKKESFPLTVTSAQKNPTAFYLCASRRDTEAFFGQGTRLTVV.

This chain joins TRBV15 and TRBJ2-1; perhaps TRBD1 as D (6 bases). The V gene's germline CDR1 is LNHNV and CDR2 YYDKDF (reference sequence). V was shortened by 8 bases and J by 10 bases, with 18 bases between the two germline ends. CDR3 size: 13 residues. The CDR3, as DNA: TGTGCCACCCAAGACAGGCCTTCCCCGGAGCAGTTCTTC. Its protein product is CATQDRPSPEQFF.

The chain uses TRBV28 and TRBJ1-4; the D is unclear. V was cut by 5 bases and J by 12 bases, with 10 bases left in between. The CDR3 length is 11 residues. Germline CDR1 reads MDHEN; CDR2 reads SYDVKM. The chain's CDR3 is CASSTGRELFF. In DNA form, the CDR3 reads TGTGCCAGCAGTACGGGTCGCGAACTGTTTTTT.